These 15 T cell receptor beta chains were sequenced from one sample in a study of blood T cell repertoires in COVID-19. Sequencing used immunoSEQ multiplex PCR; TCRdb keeps in-frame clones, though not all of them. The sample holds about 180,000 clones, about 84% seen once. The sample taken for sequencing was PBMCs or T cells enriched from blood (not recorded which). Every receptor here comes from a woman under 40 who had recovered from COVID-19.

The rearrangement links TRBV28 to TRBJ1-2; 7 bases match TRBD1. The CDR3 is made up of 13 amino acids. Germline V CDR1 and CDR2: MDHEN, SYDVKM. The J segment lost 8 bases and the V segment lost 8 bases, leaving 11 bases of the junction unmatched. The CDR3 sequence: CASGPGTVGGYTF. CDR3 coding DNA: TGTGCCAGCGGCCCCGGGACAGTAGGAGGCTACACCTTC.

The chain combines TRBV6-2 or TRBV6-3 with TRBJ2-1, with TRBD2 as a possible D gene (5 bases). CDR1 is MNHEY and CDR2 is SVGEGT in the germline V gene. Between the trimmed V and J ends, which lost 6 bases and 0 bases, there was a span of 9 bases. There are 14 residues in the CDR3. CDR3 sequence (DNA): TGTGCCAGCAGCACTAGTAGCTCCTACAATGAGCAGTTCTTC. Translation: CASSTSSSYNEQFF.

The chain uses TRBV18 and TRBJ2-5, with D maybe TRBD1 (6 bases). This CDR3 spans 13 amino acids. V was cut by 6 bases and J by 2 bases, with 10 bases left in between. Germline values: CDR1 KGHSH, CDR2 LQKENI. The CDR3 is CASSRGQQETQYF. CDR3 bases: TGTGCCAGCTCCCGAGGACAGCAAGAGACCCAGTACTTC.

CDR3 in amino acids: CASSDSWMGTGVGNYGYTF. As DNA, the CDR3 is TGTGCCAGCAGTGACAGTTGGATGGGGACAGGGGTCGGAAACTATGGCTACACCTTC. The rearrangement links TRBV6-1 to TRBJ1-2; 10 bases are a match to TRBD1. The V gene's germline CDR1 is MNHNS and CDR2 SASEGT. With 3 bases clipped from V and 2 bases from J, the junction kept 15 bases outside the gene matches. This CDR3 comprises 19 residues.

V usage is TRBV2 and J usage is TRBJ2-1, with 13 nucleotides matching TRBD2. V dropped 10 bases and J dropped 5; count of bases not matched to a gene: 11. The CDR3 extends over 16 amino acids. Germline-derived CDR1 and CDR2 are SNHLY and FYNNEI. The CDR3: CATRLAGGRLDNEQFF. The CDR3 bases are TGTGCCACCAGACTAGCGGGAGGTCGATTAGACAATGAGCAGTTCTTC.

The chain is built from TRBV6-5 and TRBJ1-2; maybe TRBD1 (5 bases). The CDR3 contains 14 residues. Trimming cost V 2 bases and J 4 bases, with 11 bases left between them. Germline V gene lookup returns CDR1 MNHEY and CDR2 SVGAGI. The CDR3 DNA follows: TGTGCCAGCAGTTACAAAGGGGAGGGCTATGGCTACACCTTC. Translation: CASSYKGEGYGYTF.

The V gene is TRBV28, the J gene TRBJ1-2; tentatively, D is TRBD1 (5 bases). The CDR3 contains 18 residues. V gave up 6 bases and J gave up 1 base, with 24 bases separating them. Germline V lookup: CDR1 MDHEN, CDR2 SYDVKM. CDR3 DNA sequence: TGTGCCAGCAGCCCGACCGGAGGGAGGGGAAGGGATAACTATGGCTACACCTTC. It specifies CASSPTGGRGRDNYGYTF.

The chain recombines TRBV5-1 with TRBJ2-5; TRBD1 matches 7 bases. The V gene end was trimmed by 2 bases and the J gene end by 1 base; junction bases not matched to a gene: 5. Germline CDR1 is SGHRS and CDR2 is YFSETQ. The CDR3 is 15 residues long. CDR3 sequence: CASSLRPGGQETQYF. CDR3 in DNA: TGCGCCAGCAGCTTAAGGCCAGGGGGCCAAGAGACCCAGTACTTC.

The V call is TRBV5-6, the J call TRBJ2-7; TRBD2 aligns across 11 bases. V shed 2 bases, J shed 6 bases, and the junction held 1 base outside the gene matches. Germline CDR1 reads SGHDT; CDR2 reads YYEEEE. The CDR3 extends over 13 amino acids. The CDR3 spells CASSLLAGVEQYF. The CDR3, as DNA: TGTGCCAGCAGCTTACTAGCGGGAGTCGAGCAGTACTTC.

The table lists this clone with many counts. The chain joins TRBV11-3 to TRBJ1-1, with unresolved D. Germline V gene sequence: CDR1 SGHNT, CDR2 YENEEA. This CDR3 contains 12 residues. The ends were cut back, 5 bases at V and 4 bases at J, with 8 bases in the middle. CDR3 sequence (DNA): TGTGCCAGCAGCGACCGGAGCACTGAAGCTTTCTTT. It specifies CASSDRSTEAFF.

The chain employs TRBV2 and TRBJ2-7, with TRBD1 matching over 7 bases. The CDR3 totals 12 residues. CDR1 is SNHLY and CDR2 is FYNNEI in the germline V gene. V gave up 9 bases and J gave up 1 base; unmatched junction bases: 3. The CDR3 region has the DNA TGTGCCAGTGGGACAGCTTCCTACGAGCAGTACTTC. Translation: CASGTASYEQYF.

This clone occurred a few times. J is TRBJ2-3 and V is TRBV27; 9 nucleotides align to TRBD1. This CDR3 is built from 16 residues. Germline CDR1 reads MNHEY; CDR2 reads SMNVEV (reference sequence). V shed 6 bases and J 4 bases; nucleotides not matched to a gene: 11. The CDR3 DNA follows: TGTGCCAGCAGCCCTGTCCCCACAGGGGGCTCAGATACGCAGTATTTT. It specifies CASSPVPTGGSDTQYF.

The chain combines TRBV7-3 with TRBJ2-3; 7 positions agree with TRBD1. With V trimmed by 5 bases and J by 0 bases, 5 bases remained unmatched. Germline values: CDR1 SGHTA, CDR2 FQGTGA. This CDR3 is built from 15 residues. CDR3 loop: CASSAPGQSTDTQYF. DNA for the CDR3: TGTGCCAGCAGCGCACCGGGACAGAGCACAGATACGCAGTATTTT.

This chain links TRBV6-5 with TRBJ2-7; D is undetermined. Germline V lookup: CDR1 MNHEY, CDR2 SVGAGI. Trimming left V 0 bases short and J 2 bases short, with 8 bases between. The CDR3 is 14 residues long. The CDR3 coding sequence is TGTGCCAGCAGTTACTCGACAACAACCTACGAGCAGTACTTC. It specifies CASSYSTTTYEQYF.

V and J are TRBV5-6 and TRBJ2-7; 10 nucleotides match TRBD2. CDR1 is SGHDT, CDR2 YYEEEE, per germline. The CDR3 runs 16 residues. J lost 3 bases, V lost 2 bases, and 8 bases had no gene match. CDR3: CASSFRMASGSYEQYF. Written as DNA, the CDR3 is TGTGCCAGCAGCTTTAGGATGGCTAGCGGGAGCTACGAGCAGTACTTC.